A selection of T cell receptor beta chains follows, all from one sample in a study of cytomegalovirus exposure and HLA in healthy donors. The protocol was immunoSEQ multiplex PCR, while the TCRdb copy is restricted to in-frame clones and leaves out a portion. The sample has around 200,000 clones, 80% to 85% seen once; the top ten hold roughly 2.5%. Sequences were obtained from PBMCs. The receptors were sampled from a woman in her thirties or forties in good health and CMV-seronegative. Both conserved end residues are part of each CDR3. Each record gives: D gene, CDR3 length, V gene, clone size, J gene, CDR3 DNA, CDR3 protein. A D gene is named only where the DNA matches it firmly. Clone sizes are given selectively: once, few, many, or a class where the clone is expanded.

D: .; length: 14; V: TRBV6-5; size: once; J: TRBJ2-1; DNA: TGTGCCACCCAAGCGGTCGTAACGTACAATGAGCAGTTCTTC; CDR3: CATQAVVTYNEQFF
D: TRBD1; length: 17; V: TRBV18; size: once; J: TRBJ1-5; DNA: TGTGCCAGCTCACCACCCACAGGGGGAGGGGGCAATCAGCCCCAGCATTTT; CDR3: CASSPPTGGGGNQPQHF
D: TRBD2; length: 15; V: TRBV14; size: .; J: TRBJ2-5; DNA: TGTGCCAGCAGCCTATTAGCGGGATCGGGTGAGACCCAGTACTTC; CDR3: CASSLLAGSGETQYF
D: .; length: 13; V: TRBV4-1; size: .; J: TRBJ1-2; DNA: TGCGCCAGCAGTGTTCTGTCTAACTATGGCTACACCTTC; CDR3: CASSVLSNYGYTF
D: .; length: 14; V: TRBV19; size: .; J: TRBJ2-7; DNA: TGTGCCAGTAGTCCGTCGCGCGGGGCCTACGAGCAGTACTTC; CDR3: CASSPSRGAYEQYF
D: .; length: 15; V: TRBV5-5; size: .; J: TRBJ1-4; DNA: TGTGCCAGCAGCTTGATCCAGCGCCCTAATGAAAAACTGTTTTTT; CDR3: CASSLIQRPNEKLFF
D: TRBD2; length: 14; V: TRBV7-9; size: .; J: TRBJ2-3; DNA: TGTGCCACCCGACTAGCGGGATTCACAGATACGCAGTATTTT; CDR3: CATRLAGFTDTQYF
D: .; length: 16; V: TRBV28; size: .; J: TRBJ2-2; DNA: TGTGCCAGCAGCAGATCCGGGACATCGAACACCGGGGAGCTGTTTTTT; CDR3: CASSRSGTSNTGELFF
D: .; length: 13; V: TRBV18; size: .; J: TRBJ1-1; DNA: TGTGCCAGCGCCTTCGCAGGGGTCGGTGAAGCTTTCTTT; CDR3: CASAFAGVGEAFF
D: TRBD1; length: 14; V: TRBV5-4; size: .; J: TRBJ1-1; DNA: TGTGCCAGCAGCTCGACAGGGGTGGACACTGAAGCTTTCTTT; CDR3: CASSSTGVDTEAFF
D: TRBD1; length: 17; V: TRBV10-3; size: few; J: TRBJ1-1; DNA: TGTGCCATCAGTACCGGGACAGTACTTGATTTGAACACTGAAGCTTTCTTT; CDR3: CAISTGTVLDLNTEAFF
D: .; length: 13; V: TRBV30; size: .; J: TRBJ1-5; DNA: TGTGCCTGGAGTAACGGGGGCAATCAGCCCCAGCATTTT; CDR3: CAWSNGGNQPQHF